The clone carrying this T cell receptor (beta chain) was observed a handful of times. The source of the sample is a study of shared clonotypes between healthy human individuals. Using immunoSEQ multiplex PCR, the repertoire was profiled, and TCRdb retains in-frame clones only, with some absent. The data show roughly 490,000 clones, with 75% to 85% seen just once and over 10% held by the top ten. V shed 1 base and J 7 bases; nucleotides not matched to a gene: 9. From germline, CDR1 is SGHRS and CDR2 YFSETQ. The CDR3 runs to 17 residues. The J gene is TRBJ2-2, the V gene TRBV5-1, with TRBD2 identical over 11 bases. This clonotype originated in a middle-aged woman in good health. Some clones in this sample may be carry-over from other donors' samples. Material for sequencing was PBMCs. As DNA, the CDR3 is TGCGCCAGCAGCTTGACTGGACTAGCGGGTGATGACGGGGAGCTGTTTTTT. Translating it yields CASSLTGLAGDDGELFF.